Presented here are 10 T cell receptor beta chains from one specimen sequenced in a study of beta chain features in type 1 diabetes. Points from the study as a whole: TCRB CDR3s were moderately but significantly shorter in Type 1 diabetes patients in all four CD4+ subsets.

Expressed TCRB transcripts got sequenced, as all isolated RNA was reverse transcribed. Method: immunoSEQ multiplex PCR; TCRdb's copy keeps in-frame clones and lacks some. The data show a few hundred thousand clones, about a tenth seen once. For these receptors, no antigen is known. Sequences were obtained from naive CD4+ T cells from blood. The receptor source for this set is a man aged 30 to 45 with type 1 diabetes.

This clone was observed a few times. The CDR3 loop reads CASSDRRTNQPQHF. DNA of the CDR3: TGTGCCAGCAGTGATCGTCGGACTAATCAGCCCCAGCATTTT. The rearrangement uses TRBV2 and TRBJ1-5; D call uncertain. This CDR3 comprises 14 residues. Germline CDR1 reads SNHLY; CDR2 reads FYNNEI. The V and J ends lost 3 bases and 4 bases respectively, with 10 bases between them.

About this clone: The sample holds other DNA sequences that translate to the same CDR3. This sequence joins TRBV18 and TRBJ2-7; no reliable D call. The CDR3 totals 12 residues. Germline loops: CDR1 KGHSH, CDR2 LQKENI. V lost 6 bases to trimming and J lost 0 bases, with 6 bases between them. The CDR3 reads CASSPSSYEQYF. The CDR3 DNA follows: TGTGCCAGCTCCCCGAGCTCCTACGAGCAGTACTTC.

This chain links TRBV6-6 with TRBJ1-1, with 9 bases aligning to TRBD1. Germline trimming cut 8 bases from V and 10 bases from J; bases unmatched to any gene: 8. CDR1 and CDR2 from the germline V gene are MNHNY and SVGAGI (reference sequence). This CDR3 has 12 amino acids. CDR3 protein: CASGDPGQGAFF. The CDR3 nucleotides are TGTGCCAGCGGAGATCCGGGACAGGGAGCTTTCTTT.

The gene calls are TRBV10-2 and TRBJ2-3; D ambiguous. The CDR3 is 14 residues long. Trimming stripped 3 bases from V and 2 bases from J, with 9 bases between. The germline gives CDR1 WSHSY, CDR2 SAAADI. CDR3 DNA: TGCGCCAGCAGTGATACAGCCCTCACAGATACGCAGTATTTT. Protein: CASSDTALTDTQYF.

This clone showed up just a few times. Additional DNA sequences in this sample encode the identical CDR3. V and J are TRBV18 and TRBJ2-1; TRBD1 aligns across 7 bases. Trimming removed 3 bases from V and 9 bases from J; junction bases left unmatched: 2. CDR1 is KGHSH, CDR2 LQKENI, per germline. This CDR3 comprises 12 residues. The CDR3: CASSPPGGEQFF. In nucleotides, the CDR3 is TGTGCCAGCTCACCGCCAGGGGGTGAGCAGTTCTTC.

V is TRBV2 and J is TRBJ2-7; 9 positions agree with TRBD1. Losses at the gene ends were 3 bases for V and 9 bases for J; bases not matched to a gene: 9. There are 14 residues in the CDR3. Germline V gene lookup returns CDR1 SNHLY and CDR2 FYNNEI. The chain's CDR3 is CASSEAGQGSRQYF. In DNA form, the CDR3 reads TGTGCCAGCAGTGAGGCCGGACAGGGGAGTAGGCAGTACTTC.

A few counts support this clone. The rearrangement uses TRBV19 and TRBJ2-1, with D unclear. The CDR3 contains 14 residues. Germline V gene lookup returns CDR1 LNHDA and CDR2 SQIVND (reference sequence). V was clipped by 7 bases and J by 2 bases, with 12 bases between them. The CDR3 DNA sequence: TGTGCCAGTAAGATGCTAGGCCCCTACAATGAGCAGTTCTTC. Its translation: CASKMLGPYNEQFF.

This clone was counted a few times. The V gene is TRBV4-1, the J gene TRBJ1-1, with D possibly TRBD1 on 5 matching bases. The CDR3 length is 13 residues. The ends were cut back, 5 bases at V and 5 bases at J, with 12 bases in the middle. Germline V CDR1 and CDR2: MGHRA, YSYEKL. In DNA, the CDR3 is TGCGCCAGCAGCTTACAGGAGGGGACTGAAGCTTTCTTT. Its protein product is CASSLQEGTEAFF.

The CDR3: CASSLGAGSSGYTF. CDR3 coding DNA: TGCGCCAGCAGCTTGGGGGCAGGGTCGAGTGGCTACACCTTC. The genes are TRBV5-1 and TRBJ1-2, with D perhaps matching TRBD1 (5 bases). Trimming took 0 bases from V and 7 from J, leaving 13 bases between them. Germline V lookup: CDR1 SGHRS, CDR2 YFSETQ. This CDR3 spans 14 amino acids.

This clone was detected only once. Here the CDR3 DNA reads TGTGCCAGCGGCTCTCGGGGACAGGGTTTTCGTGGCTACACCTTC. Translating gives CASGSRGQGFRGYTF. This chain joins TRBV28 and TRBJ1-2, with TRBD1 identical over 9 bases. The length of the CDR3 is 15 residues. Losses at the gene ends were 8 bases for V and 7 bases for J; bases not matched to a gene: 14. Germline V CDR1 and CDR2: MDHEN, SYDVKM.